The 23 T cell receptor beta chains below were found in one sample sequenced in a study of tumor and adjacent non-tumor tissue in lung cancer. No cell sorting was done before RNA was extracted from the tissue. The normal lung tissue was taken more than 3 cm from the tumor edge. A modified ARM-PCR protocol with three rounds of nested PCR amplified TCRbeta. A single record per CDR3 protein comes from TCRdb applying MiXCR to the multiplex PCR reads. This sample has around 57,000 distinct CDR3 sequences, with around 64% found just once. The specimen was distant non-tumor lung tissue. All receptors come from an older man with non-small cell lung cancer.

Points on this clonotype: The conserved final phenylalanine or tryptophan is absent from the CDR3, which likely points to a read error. The CDR3 DNA follows: TGTGCCATTAGTACCGGGAGCTATGGCTACACCTTA. Translating gives CAISTGSYGYTL. The rearrangement joins TRBV19 to TRBJ1-2; D uncertain. This CDR3 is built from 12 residues. In germline, CDR1 is LNHDA, CDR2 SQIVND (reference sequence).

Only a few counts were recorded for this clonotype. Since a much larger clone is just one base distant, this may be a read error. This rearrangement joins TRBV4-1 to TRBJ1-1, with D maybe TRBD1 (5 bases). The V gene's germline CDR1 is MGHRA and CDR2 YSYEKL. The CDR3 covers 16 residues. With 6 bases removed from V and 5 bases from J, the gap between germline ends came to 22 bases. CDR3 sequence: CASSRVPGRGGTEAFF. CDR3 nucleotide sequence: TGCGCCAGCAGTAGGGTTCCGGGAAGGGGAGGTACTGAAGCTTTCTTT.

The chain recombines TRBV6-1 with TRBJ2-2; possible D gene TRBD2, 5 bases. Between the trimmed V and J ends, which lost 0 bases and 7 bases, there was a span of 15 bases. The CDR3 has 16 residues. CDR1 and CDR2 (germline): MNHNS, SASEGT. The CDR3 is CASSEAVGRAIGELFF. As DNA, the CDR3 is TGTGCCAGCAGTGAAGCGGTAGGGCGGGCGATCGGGGAGCTGTTTTTT.

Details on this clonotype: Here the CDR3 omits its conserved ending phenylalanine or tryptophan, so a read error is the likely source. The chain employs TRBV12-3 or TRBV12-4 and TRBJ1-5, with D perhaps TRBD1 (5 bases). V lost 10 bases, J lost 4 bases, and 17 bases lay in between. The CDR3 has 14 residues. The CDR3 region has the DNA TGTGCCAACACTCCTTCAGGGCGTAATCAGCCCCAGCATTCT. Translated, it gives CANTPSGRNQPQHS.

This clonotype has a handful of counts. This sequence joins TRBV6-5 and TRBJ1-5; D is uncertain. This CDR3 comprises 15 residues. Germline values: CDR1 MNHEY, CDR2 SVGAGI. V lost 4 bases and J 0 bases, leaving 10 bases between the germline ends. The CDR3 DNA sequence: TGTGCCAGCAGTTCCGTGGGGAATAGCAATCAGCCCCAGCATTTT. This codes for CASSSVGNSNQPQHF.

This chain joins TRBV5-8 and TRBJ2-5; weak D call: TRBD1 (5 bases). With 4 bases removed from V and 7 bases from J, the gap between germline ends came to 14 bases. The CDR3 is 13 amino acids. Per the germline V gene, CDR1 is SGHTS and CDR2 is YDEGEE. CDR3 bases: TGTGCCAGCAGCACGCAGGGTCTAGGGACCCAGTACTTC. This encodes CASSTQGLGTQYF.

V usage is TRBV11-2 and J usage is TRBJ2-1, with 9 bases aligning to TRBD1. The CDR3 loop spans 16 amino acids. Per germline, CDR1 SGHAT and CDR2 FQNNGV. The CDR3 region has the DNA TGTGTCAACAGCTTCGGTAAGGGACAGGGCTACAATGAGCAGTTCTTC. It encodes CVNSFGKGQGYNEQFF.

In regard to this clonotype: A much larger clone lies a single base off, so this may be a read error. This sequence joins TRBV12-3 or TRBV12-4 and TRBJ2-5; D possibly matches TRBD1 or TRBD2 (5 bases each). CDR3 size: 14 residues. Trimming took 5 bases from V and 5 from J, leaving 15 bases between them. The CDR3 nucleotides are TGTGCCAGCAGTGGGGACCGGGTGACGGAGACCCAGTACTTC. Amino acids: CASSGDRVTETQYF.

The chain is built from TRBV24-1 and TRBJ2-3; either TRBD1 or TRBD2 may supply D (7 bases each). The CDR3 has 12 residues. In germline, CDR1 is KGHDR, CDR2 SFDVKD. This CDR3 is CATEDRREMHYF. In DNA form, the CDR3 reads TGTGCTACCGAGGACAGGCGGGAGATGCATTATTTT.

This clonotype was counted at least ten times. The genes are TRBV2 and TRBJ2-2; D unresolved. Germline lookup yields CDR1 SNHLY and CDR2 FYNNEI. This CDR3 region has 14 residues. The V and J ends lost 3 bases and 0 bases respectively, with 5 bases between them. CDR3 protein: CASSDFANTGELFF. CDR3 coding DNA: TGTGCCAGCAGTGACTTTGCGAACACCGGGGAGCTGTTTTTT.

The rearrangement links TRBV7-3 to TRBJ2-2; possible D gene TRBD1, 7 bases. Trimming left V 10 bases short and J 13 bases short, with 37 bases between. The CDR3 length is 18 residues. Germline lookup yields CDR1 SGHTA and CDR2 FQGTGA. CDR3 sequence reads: CATTPIDMTGSNTGRLFF. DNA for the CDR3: TGTGCCACCACGCCCATCGATATGACAGGGTCGAACACCGGGAGGCTGTTTTTT.

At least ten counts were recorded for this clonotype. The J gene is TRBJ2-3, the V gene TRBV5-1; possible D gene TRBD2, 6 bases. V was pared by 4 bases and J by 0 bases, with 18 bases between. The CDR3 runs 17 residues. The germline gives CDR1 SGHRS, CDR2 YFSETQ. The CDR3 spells CASSREVGAGSTDTQYF. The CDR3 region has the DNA TGCGCCAGCAGCCGGGAAGTTGGGGCGGGAAGCACAGATACGCAGTATTTT.

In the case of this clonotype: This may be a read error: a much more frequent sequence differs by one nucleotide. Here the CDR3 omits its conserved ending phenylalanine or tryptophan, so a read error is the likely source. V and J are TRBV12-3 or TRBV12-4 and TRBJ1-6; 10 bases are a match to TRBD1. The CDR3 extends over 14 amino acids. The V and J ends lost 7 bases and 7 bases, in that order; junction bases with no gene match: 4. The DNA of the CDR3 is TGTGCCAGCAACATGGGACAGGGGAATTCACCCCTCCACTCT. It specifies CASNMGQGNSPLHS.

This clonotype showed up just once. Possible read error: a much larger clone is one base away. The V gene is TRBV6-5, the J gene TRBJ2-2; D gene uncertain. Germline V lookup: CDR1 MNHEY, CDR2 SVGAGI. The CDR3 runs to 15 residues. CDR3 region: CASSSPSTNTWELFF. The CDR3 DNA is TGTGCCAGCAGTTCCCCTTCAACTAACACCTGGGAGCTGTTTTTT.

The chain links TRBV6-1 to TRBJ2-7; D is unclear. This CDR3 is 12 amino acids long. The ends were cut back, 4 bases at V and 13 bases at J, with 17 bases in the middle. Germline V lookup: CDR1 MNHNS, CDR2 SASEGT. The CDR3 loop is CASSARTSERYF. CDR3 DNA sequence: TGTGCCAGCAGTGCTCGGACCTCCGAGCGATACTTC.

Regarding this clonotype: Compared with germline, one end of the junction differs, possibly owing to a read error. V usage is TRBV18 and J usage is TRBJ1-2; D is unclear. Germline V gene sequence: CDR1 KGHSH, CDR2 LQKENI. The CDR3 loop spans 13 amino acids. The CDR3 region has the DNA TGTGCCAGCTCACCAGAGACAAACTATGGTTACACCTTC. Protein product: CASSPETNYGYTF.

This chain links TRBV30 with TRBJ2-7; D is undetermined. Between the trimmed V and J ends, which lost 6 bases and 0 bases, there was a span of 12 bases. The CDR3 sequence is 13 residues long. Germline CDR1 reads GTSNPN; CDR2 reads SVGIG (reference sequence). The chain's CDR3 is CACGPRSSYEQYF. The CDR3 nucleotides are TGTGCCTGTGGACCCAGGAGCTCCTACGAGCAGTACTTC.

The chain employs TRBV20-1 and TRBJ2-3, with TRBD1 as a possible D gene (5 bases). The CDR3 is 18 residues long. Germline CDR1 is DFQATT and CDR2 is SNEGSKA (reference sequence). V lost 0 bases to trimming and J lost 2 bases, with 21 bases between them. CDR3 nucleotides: TGCAGTGCTAGAGATCTCGTACCCGGACAAGGTTTCACAGATACGCAGTATTTT. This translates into CSARDLVPGQGFTDTQYF.

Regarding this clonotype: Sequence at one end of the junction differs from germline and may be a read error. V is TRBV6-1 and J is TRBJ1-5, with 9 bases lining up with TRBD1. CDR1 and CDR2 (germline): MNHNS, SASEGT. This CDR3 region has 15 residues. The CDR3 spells CASSLYRGRNQPRYF. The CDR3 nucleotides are TGTGCCAGCAGTTTATACAGGGGGCGGAATCAGCCCCGGTATTTT.

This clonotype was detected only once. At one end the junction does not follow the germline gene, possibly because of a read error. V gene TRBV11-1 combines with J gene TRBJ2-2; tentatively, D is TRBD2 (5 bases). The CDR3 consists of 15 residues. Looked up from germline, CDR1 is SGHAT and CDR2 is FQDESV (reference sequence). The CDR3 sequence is CASSLRRGNTGELSF. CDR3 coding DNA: TGTGCCAGCAGCTTAAGGAGAGGGAACACCGGGGAGCTGTCTTTT.

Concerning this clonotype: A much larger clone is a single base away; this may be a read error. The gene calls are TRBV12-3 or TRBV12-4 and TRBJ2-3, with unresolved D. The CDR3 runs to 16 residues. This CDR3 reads CVSSLGQTGSTDTQYF. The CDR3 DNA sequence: TGTGTCAGCAGTTTAGGGCAGACCGGTAGCACAGATACGCAGTATTTT.

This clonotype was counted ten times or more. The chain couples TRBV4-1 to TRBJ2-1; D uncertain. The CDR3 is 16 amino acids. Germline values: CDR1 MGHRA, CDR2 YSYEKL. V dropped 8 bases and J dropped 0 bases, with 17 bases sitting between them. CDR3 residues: CASSYTGRSSYNEQFF. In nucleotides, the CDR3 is TGCGCCAGCTCCTATACCGGACGGAGCTCCTACAATGAGCAGTTCTTC.

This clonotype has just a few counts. The CDR3 DNA follows: TGTGCCAGCAGTCCCCTCGACGGAGACACAGATACGCAGTATTTT. Its protein product is CASSPLDGDTDTQYF. This chain uses TRBV6-4 with TRBJ2-3; unclear D gene. Germline values: CDR1 MRHNA, CDR2 SNTAGT. The V gene lost 5 bases and the J gene lost 2 bases, with 14 bases spanning the gap. The CDR3 is 15 residues long.